Detailed here is one T cell receptor (beta chain). V trimming: 4 bases; J trimming: 5 bases; junction bases outside the gene matches: 3. CDR3 length equals 12 residues. Per germline, CDR1 SQVTM and CDR2 ANQGSEA. This sample is drawn from a study of blood T cell repertoires in COVID-19. Original processing methods: Scientists estimated how many nucleated cells there were by amplifying reference gene primers. Sequencing used immunoSEQ multiplex PCR; TCRdb keeps in-frame clones, though not all of them. For V, J and clone size, that table is used; D and trimming come from the DNA. The sample carries approximately 50,000 clones, 80% to 90% recorded once.

The chain carries TRBV29-1 and TRBJ1-2, with TRBD1 matching over 8 bases. This sequence originates from a human donor in a cohort sampled during active COVID-19. Sequencing was carried out using peripheral blood. Here the CDR3 reads CSVAGGQYGYTF. The CDR3 bases are TGCAGCGTTGCAGGGGGCCAGTATGGCTACACCTTC.